This T cell receptor beta chain was found in a study of cytomegalovirus exposure and HLA in healthy donors. Study-level background: Previous work identified roughly 120 million unique TCR beta sequences from about 200 million T cells.

Both 60 Vbeta primers and 13 Jbeta primers went into the PCR. Data came from immunoSEQ multiplex PCR; TCRdb stores just in-frame clones and leaves some out. Among 90,000 to 140,000 clones listed, just under 80% were seen once. Study-level results: With DRB1 most and HLA-C fewest, TCR association rates differed between HLA loci in a later analysis.

All donors participated as healthy donors of bone marrow. There were likely unrecorded immune exposures, though donors were nominally healthy when sampled. Note on this clone: Its specificity is not known.

There are 14 residues in the CDR3. Germline-derived CDR1 and CDR2 are SGHTA and FQGTGA. Trimming left V 1 base short and J 6 bases short, with 11 bases between. The receptor was derived from a male donor in good health and CMV-seronegative. Material for sequencing was PBMCs. The chain combines TRBV7-3 with TRBJ2-3; TRBD2 is a possible D gene (6 bases). The chain's CDR3 is CASSLNPGGDTQYF. The DNA for the CDR3 is TGTGCCAGCAGCTTAAATCCTGGAGGGGATACGCAGTATTTT.